One sample yielded the 22 T cell receptor beta chains listed below, sequenced in a study of blood T cell repertoires in COVID-19. The protocol was immunoSEQ multiplex PCR, while the TCRdb copy is restricted to in-frame clones and leaves out a portion. This sample has approximately 220,000 clones, with about 87% found just once. The sample consisted of peripheral blood. The receptor source for this set is a man in his 60s who had recovered from COVID-19.

This rearrangement joins TRBV6-5 to TRBJ2-2; 8 positions agree with TRBD1. The ends lost 10 bases at V and 5 bases at J; junction bases unmatched: 12. Germline assignment: CDR1 MNHEY and CDR2 SVGAGI. The CDR3 has 15 amino acids. The CDR3 nucleotides are TGTGCCACCTCGGGGCAGGGGGCGCGAACCGGGGAGCTGTTTTTT. The encoded protein is CATSGQGARTGELFF.

V and J are TRBV5-1 and TRBJ2-3; a possible D gene is TRBD2 (7 bases). The CDR3 totals 14 residues. Germline CDR1 and CDR2: SGHRS and YFSETQ. V lost 1 base and J 5 bases, leaving 11 bases between the germline ends. The CDR3 loop is CASSLRGGRDTQYF. The CDR3, as DNA: TGCGCCAGCAGCTTGAGGGGGGGTCGAGATACGCAGTATTTT.

J is TRBJ1-1 and V is TRBV28; D possibly corresponds to TRBD1 (5 bases). Trimming cost V 4 bases and J 2 bases, with 14 bases left between them. The CDR3 totals 15 residues. Germline values: CDR1 MDHEN, CDR2 SYDVKM. The CDR3 loop reads CASSYAGRENTEAFF. The CDR3 coding sequence is TGTGCCAGCAGTTACGCGGGACGGGAAAACACTGAAGCTTTCTTT.

This rearrangement joins TRBV11-2 to TRBJ1-1; 9 positions agree with TRBD1. The CDR3 covers 15 residues. The V gene's germline CDR1 is SGHAT and CDR2 FQNNGV. V trimming: 5 bases; J trimming: 0 bases; junction bases outside the gene matches: 4. As DNA, the CDR3 is TGTGCCAGCAGCCTACAGGGGGCCGTGAACACTGAAGCTTTCTTT. Encoded protein: CASSLQGAVNTEAFF.

This clone was picked up a small number of times. The gene calls are TRBV4-1 and TRBJ1-2, with TRBD1 matching 8 bases. This CDR3 spans 19 amino acids. CDR1 MGHRA and CDR2 YSYEKL come from the germline V gene. V was clipped by 0 bases and J by 7 bases; unmatched bases: 19. The CDR3 bases are TGCGCCAGCAGCCAAGATCTGGAGGGGACAGGACAGATGGGTGTTGGCTACACCTTC. Translated, it gives CASSQDLEGTGQMGVGYTF.

The rearrangement joins TRBV20-1 to TRBJ2-6; 7 nucleotides agree with TRBD1. Germline CDR1 reads DFQATT; CDR2 reads SNEGSKA (reference sequence). The CDR3 totals 15 residues. Trimming cost V 5 bases and J 2 bases; bases outside gene matches: 6. In nucleotides, the CDR3 is TGCAGTGCTCGTGAGGGGGCGACTGGGGCCAACGTCCTGACTTTC. This codes for CSAREGATGANVLTF.

The V call is TRBV21-1, the J call TRBJ1-2. TRBV21-1 is marked as a pseudogene. The CDR3 runs to 13 residues. Here the CDR3 reads CASPPRGFYGYTF. DNA of the CDR3: TGTGCCAGTCCCCCCAGAGGTTTCTATGGCTACACCTTC.

V and J are TRBV2 and TRBJ2-7; 7 bases line up with TRBD1. Germline V gene data show CDR1 as SNHLY and CDR2 as FYNNEI. V shed 7 bases and J 1 base; nucleotides not matched to a gene: 7. CDR3 length: 14 amino acids. CDR3 residues: CASTNYRGSYEQYF. In DNA, the CDR3 is TGTGCCAGCACTAATTACAGGGGTTCCTACGAGCAGTACTTC.

The rearrangement joins TRBV30 to TRBJ1-1; D gene unclear. Trimming removed 0 bases at V and 6 bases at J, with 5 bases between. Germline-derived CDR1 and CDR2 are GTSNPN and SVGIG (reference sequence). The CDR3 contains 11 residues. The CDR3 DNA follows: TGTGCCTGGAGTGTATTCGCTGAAGCTTTCTTT. Protein product: CAWSVFAEAFF.

The chain links TRBV29-1 to TRBJ2-2; TRBD1 matches at 9 bases. From germline, CDR1 is SQVTM and CDR2 ANQGSEA. V was clipped by 6 bases and J by 2 bases; unmatched bases: 10. CDR3 length: 16 residues. The CDR3 region is CSVGTGLDLNTGELFF. The DNA of the CDR3 is TGCAGCGTCGGGACAGGGCTTGACCTTAACACCGGGGAGCTGTTTTTT.

This rearrangement joins TRBV6-4 to TRBJ1-2; 7 positions agree with TRBD1. V lost 6 bases, J lost 7 bases, and 14 bases stayed unmatched. The germline V gene has CDR1 MRHNA and CDR2 SNTAGT. The CDR3 has 15 residues. The CDR3 spells CASRPETGRGGGYTF. CDR3 sequence (DNA): TGTGCCAGCAGACCAGAGACAGGGCGGGGAGGTGGCTACACCTTC.

The V call is TRBV10-2, the J call TRBJ1-1, with TRBD1 matching over 8 bases. CDR1 WSHSY and CDR2 SAAADI come from the germline V gene. CDR3 length: 14 amino acids. V dropped 3 bases and J dropped 1; count of bases not matched to a gene: 1. CDR3 DNA sequence: TGCGCCAGCAGTGAAGGACAGGGGAACACTGAAGCTTTCTTT. Its protein is CASSEGQGNTEAFF.

J is TRBJ1-1 and V is TRBV5-1, with a weak D call TRBD1 (5 bases). With 0 bases removed from V and 6 bases from J, the gap between germline ends came to 12 bases. CDR1 is SGHRS and CDR2 is YFSETQ in the germline V gene. CDR3 length: 14 amino acids. This chain's CDR3 is CASSLEGVNAEAFF. The CDR3 nucleotides are TGCGCCAGCAGCTTGGAAGGGGTTAACGCTGAAGCTTTCTTT.

V and J are TRBV19 and TRBJ2-7, with D possibly matching TRBD1 (6 bases). V dropped 1 base and J dropped 2 bases, with 21 bases sitting between them. CDR1 LNHDA and CDR2 SQIVND come from the germline V gene (reference sequence). The CDR3 runs 18 residues. CDR3 DNA: TGTGCCAGTAGTATAGGACCCCTGACAGGTTCCCACGCCTACGAGCAGTACTTC. This encodes CASSIGPLTGSHAYEQYF. The full variable domain, in which reference TRBV19 and TRBJ2-7 provide the parts outside the CDR3, is DGGITQSPKYLFRKEGQNVTLSCEQNLNHDAMYWYRQDPGQGLRLIYYSQIVNDFQKGDIAEGYSVSREKKESFPLTVTSAQKNPTAFYLCASSIGPLTGSHAYEQYFGPGTRLTVT.

V gene TRBV9 combines with J gene TRBJ2-3; 7 bases align to TRBD2. CDR1 is SGDLS, CDR2 YYNGEE, per germline. V lost 0 bases and J lost 1; bases outside the gene matches: 5. This CDR3 is built from 16 residues. The CDR3 coding sequence is TGTGCCAGCAGCGTAGCGGGGGAGGGCGGCACAGATACGCAGTATTTT. It is translated as CASSVAGEGGTDTQYF. The variable domain in full, completed from reference TRBV9 and TRBJ2-3, reads DSGVTQTPKHLITATGQRVTLRCSPRSGDLSVYWYQQSLDQGLQFLIQYYNGEERAKGNILERFSAQQFPDLHSELNLSSLELGDSALYFCASSVAGEGGTDTQYFGPGTRLTVL.

V usage is TRBV18 and J usage is TRBJ2-3; TRBD1 agrees at 7 bases. Trimming at V came to 3 bases and at J to 4 bases, leaving 4 bases not matched to a gene. In germline, CDR1 is KGHSH, CDR2 LQKENI. The CDR3 spans 14 residues. CDR3 DNA sequence: TGTGCCAGCTCACCCTGGCAGGGGGCAGATACGCAGTATTTT. Amino acids: CASSPWQGADTQYF.

This chain joins TRBV6-5 and TRBJ2-7; possibly TRBD1 for D (6 bases). The CDR3 has 14 amino acids. V was pared by 6 bases and J by 4 bases, with 16 bases between. Germline V gene sequence: CDR1 MNHEY, CDR2 SVGAGI. The CDR3 coding sequence is TGTGCCAGCAGACAGGGCTGGAGTCTTTACGAGCAGTACTTC. Translated: CASRQGWSLYEQYF.

The chain recombines TRBV28 with TRBJ1-6; D is possibly TRBD1 (6 bases). This CDR3 comprises 15 residues. Trimming took off 6 bases at V and 7 bases at J, with 16 bases between the two ends. From germline, CDR1 is MDHEN and CDR2 SYDVKM. The CDR3 bases are TGTGCCAGCAGGACACAGGGTTCGCCAAATTCACCCCTCCACTTT. Protein sequence: CASRTQGSPNSPLHF.

The chain joins TRBV5-8 to TRBJ2-7; perhaps TRBD1 as D (5 bases). Germline V gene data show CDR1 as SGHTS and CDR2 as YDEGEE. The CDR3 loop spans 16 amino acids. The V and J ends lost 3 bases and 0 bases respectively, with 16 bases between them. The CDR3 is CASSWYRSTSSYEQYF. CDR3 coding DNA: TGTGCCAGCAGCTGGTACAGGTCGACGAGCTCCTACGAGCAGTACTTC.

The chain links TRBV18 to TRBJ1-1; D uncertain. The CDR3 is made up of 15 amino acids. CDR1 and CDR2 (germline): KGHSH, LQKENI. V gave up 6 bases and J gave up 0 bases, with 14 bases separating them. As DNA, the CDR3 is TGTGCCAGCTCGAGGGAATCGAGAATGAACACTGAAGCTTTCTTT. It codes for CASSRESRMNTEAFF.

The genes are TRBV6-5 and TRBJ2-3; 7 nucleotides line up with TRBD2. The CDR3 loop spans 14 amino acids. Germline V gives CDR1 MNHEY, CDR2 SVGAGI. The ends lost 10 bases at V and 6 bases at J; junction bases unmatched: 13. The CDR3 DNA sequence: TGTGCCACTCCGGGACTACCAAACCAGGATACGCAGTATTTT. Translation gives CATPGLPNQDTQYF.

The chain links TRBV30 to TRBJ1-3, with D possibly TRBD1 on 6 matching bases. V was clipped by 3 bases and J by 3 bases, with 12 bases between them. CDR1 and CDR2 from the germline V gene are GTSNPN and SVGIG (reference sequence). There are 14 residues in the CDR3. CDR3 sequence (DNA): TGTGCCTGGAGAGCAGGGGCAGGTGGAAACACCATATATTTT. Residues: CAWRAGAGGNTIYF.